This TCR beta chain was sequenced in a study of T cell changes during pregnancy in multiple sclerosis. Measured with immunoSEQ multiplex PCR; TCRdb has only the in-frame clones, and not every one. The sample has more than 55,000 clones, 91% seen once; the top ten hold 1% to 1.5%. The CDR3 has 11 residues. Trimming removed 4 bases at V and 9 bases at J, with 9 bases between. CDR1 is LGHNA and CDR2 is YSLEER in the germline V gene. The receptor was derived from a female donor in good health, enrolled as a control in a pregnancy study. This sequence joins TRBV4-3 and TRBJ1-2, with D unresolved. Sequenced here: peripheral blood, sampled after pregnancy. The CDR3 loop is CASSRAGSYTF. The CDR3 nucleotides read TGCGCCAGCAGCCGGGCCGGGAGCTACACCTTC.